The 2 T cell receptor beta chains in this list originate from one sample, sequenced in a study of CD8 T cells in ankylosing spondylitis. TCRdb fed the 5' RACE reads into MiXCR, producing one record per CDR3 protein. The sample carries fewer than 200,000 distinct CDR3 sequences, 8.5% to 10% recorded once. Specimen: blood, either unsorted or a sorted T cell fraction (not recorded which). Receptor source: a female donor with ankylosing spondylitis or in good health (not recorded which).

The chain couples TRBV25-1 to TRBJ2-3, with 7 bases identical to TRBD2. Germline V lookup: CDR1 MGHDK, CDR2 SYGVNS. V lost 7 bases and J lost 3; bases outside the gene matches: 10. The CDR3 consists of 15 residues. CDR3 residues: CASKRGGSGTDTQYF. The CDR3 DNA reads TGTGCCAGCAAAAGGGGCGGGAGCGGGACAGATACGCAGTATTTT.

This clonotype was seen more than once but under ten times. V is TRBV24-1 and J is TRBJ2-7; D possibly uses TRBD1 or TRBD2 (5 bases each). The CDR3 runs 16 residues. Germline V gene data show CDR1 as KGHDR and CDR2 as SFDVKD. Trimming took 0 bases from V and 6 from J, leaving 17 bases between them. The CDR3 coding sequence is TGTGCCACCAGTGATTTGGGGCGAGCGAAAGGGACCGAGCAGTACTTC. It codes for CATSDLGRAKGTEQYF.